This TCR beta chain comes out of a study of metastatic and nonmetastatic thyroid tumors. The study's findings and limits: Malignant thyroid tumors reportedly had TCR beta diversity that was significantly higher than in benign nodules, in blood and tumor.

V lost 2 bases and J 1 base, leaving 11 bases between the germline ends. CDR1 is SGHAT, CDR2 FQNNGV, per germline. CDR3 length equals 15 residues. From the PCR reads, TCRdb re-called clones with MiXCR. This sample has 15,000 to 20,000 clones, with roughly 34% found just once. This clone was seen ten or more times. The target antigen is unknown. Every patient was untreated before thyroid surgery. This chain links TRBV11-2 with TRBJ2-5; the D gene could be TRBD1 or TRBD2 (5 bases each). The clonotype comes from a male donor with papillary thyroid cancer or a benign thyroid nodule (not recorded which). Some clones in this sample may be carry-over from other donors' samples. Sequenced: tumor tissue. The DNA of the CDR3 is TGTGCCAGCAGCTTAAGTCCCGGGGCCCAAGAGACCCAGTACTTC. It yields the protein CASSLSPGAQETQYF.